This T cell receptor (beta chain) was observed in a study of beta chain features in type 1 diabetes. Note on this clone: Its target is not known.

Findings and limits, study-wide: Moderate but significant shortening of TCRB CDR3s was recorded in all four CD4+ subsets from Type 1 diabetes patients.

Every sorted population was more than 95% pure. Trimming cost V 3 bases and J 3 bases, with 14 bases left between them. This CDR3 has 15 residues. CDR1 and CDR2 (germline): SGHTA, FQGNSA. Isolated RNA was reverse transcribed in full, so expressed TCRB transcripts were sequenced. Sequencing was performed with immunoSEQ multiplex PCR; in TCRdb, only in-frame clones are kept and a portion is missing. The table lists more than 300,000 clones, 8.5% to 10% of them singletons. The chain recombines TRBV7-2 with TRBJ1-2; perhaps TRBD1 as D (6 bases). The specimen sequenced was central memory CD4+ T cells from blood. The sequence came from a man aged 25 to 40 with type 1 diabetes. CDR3 DNA: TGTGCCAGCAGCTTTAAGGGGGGCCCAGACTATGGCTACACCTTC. This encodes CASSFKGGPDYGYTF.